The present TCR beta chain was sequenced within a study of spatial heterogeneity in lung cancer. Study as a whole: Raw sequencing reads included, on average, more than 8.5 appearances of each unique TCR and UMI combination.

Using its own MiXCR run on the 5' RACE reads, TCRdb lists one record per CDR3 protein. The table has around 4,400 distinct CDR3 sequences, 20% to 25% seen once; the top ten hold roughly 25%. Time point in this sample: sample taken at primary tumor resection. Researchers sequenced whole RNA taken from tumor, nontumor lung or frozen PBMC without sorting. In its sample, this clonotype ranks as medium-sized. This beta chain is off target for a library built for alpha chains, so its abundance means little. The CDR3 extends over 13 amino acids. CDR1 and CDR2 (germline): SQVTM, ANQGSEA. V shed 3 bases, J shed 7 bases, and the junction held 3 bases outside the gene matches.

The sequences come from normal lung tissue next to the tumor, collected at surgery. This receptor was obtained from a female donor with early-stage non-small cell lung cancer. The chain recombines TRBV29-1 with TRBJ2-3; TRBD2 agrees at 11 bases. In DNA, the CDR3 is TGCAGCGTTGAGGTAGCGGGGGGGAATACGCAGTATTTT. This sequence encodes CSVEVAGGNTQYF.